Sequencing of this T cell receptor (beta chain) was carried out in a study of blood T cell repertoires in COVID-19. Study in general: Acute and convalescent COVID-19 samples came from the United States, Italy and Spain. The analysed material was cDNA or gDNA that came from T cells, B-cell-depleted T cells, or PBMCs.

The CDR3 is 15 amino acids. Germline V CDR1 and CDR2: MDHEN, SYDVKM. The V gene end was trimmed by 4 bases and the J gene end by 9 bases; junction bases not matched to a gene: 5. Patients at the Seattle site were enrolled during active infection and followed longitudinally. Original data processing: The assay estimated nucleated cells by amplifying reference gene primers. The data were produced by immunoSEQ multiplex PCR, yet TCRdb's version contains in-frame clones alone and is incomplete. V, J and clone size derive from that table, while D and trimming were established from the DNA sequence. The data contain roughly 130,000 clones, about nine tenths of them seen just once; the ten biggest clones take up 3.5% to 5.5%.

This TCR derives from a man aged 60-69 years with COVID-19, enrolled during active disease. Sequenced material: peripheral blood. This chain uses TRBV28 with TRBJ2-1; TRBD2 matches at 14 bases. The CDR3 DNA reads as TGTGCCAGCAGTTCCCCGGGACTAGCGGGAGTTGAGCAGTTCTTC. Its translation is CASSSPGLAGVEQFF.